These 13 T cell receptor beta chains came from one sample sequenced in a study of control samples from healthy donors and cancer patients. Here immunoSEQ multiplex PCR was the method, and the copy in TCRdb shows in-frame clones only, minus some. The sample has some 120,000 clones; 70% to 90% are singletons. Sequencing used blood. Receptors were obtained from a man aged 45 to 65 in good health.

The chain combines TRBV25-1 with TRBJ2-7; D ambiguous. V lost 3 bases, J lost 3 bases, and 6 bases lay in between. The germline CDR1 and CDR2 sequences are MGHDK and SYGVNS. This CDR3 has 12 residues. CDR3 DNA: TGTGCCAGCAGTGAGGGCCTCTACGAGCAGTACTTC. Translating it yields CASSEGLYEQYF.

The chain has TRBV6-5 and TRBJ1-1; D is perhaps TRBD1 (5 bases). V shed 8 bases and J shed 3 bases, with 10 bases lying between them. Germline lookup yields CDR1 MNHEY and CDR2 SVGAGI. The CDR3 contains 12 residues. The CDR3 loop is CASFQGDTEAFF. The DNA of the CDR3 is TGTGCCAGCTTCCAAGGGGACACTGAAGCTTTCTTT.

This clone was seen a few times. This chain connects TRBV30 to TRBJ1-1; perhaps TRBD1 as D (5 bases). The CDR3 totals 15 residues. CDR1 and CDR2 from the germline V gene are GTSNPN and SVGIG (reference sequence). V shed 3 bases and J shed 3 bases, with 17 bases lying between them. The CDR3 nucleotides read TGTGCCTGGAGGAGGGACTCCTTGGGAGACACTGAAGCTTTCTTT. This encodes CAWRRDSLGDTEAFF.

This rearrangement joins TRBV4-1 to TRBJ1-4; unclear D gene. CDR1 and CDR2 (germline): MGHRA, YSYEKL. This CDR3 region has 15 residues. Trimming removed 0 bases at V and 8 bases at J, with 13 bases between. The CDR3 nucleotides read TGCGCCAGCAGCCAAGATCCCGGTACTAGGGAAAAACTGTTTTTT. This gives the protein CASSQDPGTREKLFF.

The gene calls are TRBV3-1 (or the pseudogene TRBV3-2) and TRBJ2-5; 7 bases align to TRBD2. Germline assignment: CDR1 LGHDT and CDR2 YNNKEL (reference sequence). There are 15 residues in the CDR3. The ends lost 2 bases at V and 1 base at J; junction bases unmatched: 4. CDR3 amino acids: CASSQSGGGQETQYF. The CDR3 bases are TGTGCCAGCAGCCAAAGTGGGGGGGGCCAAGAGACCCAGTACTTC.

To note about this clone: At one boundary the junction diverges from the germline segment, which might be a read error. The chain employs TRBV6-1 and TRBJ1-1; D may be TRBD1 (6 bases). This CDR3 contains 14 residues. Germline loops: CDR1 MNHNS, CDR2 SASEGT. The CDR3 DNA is TGTGCCAGCAGAGAAGCAGGGGTCGGCACTGAAGCTTTCTTT. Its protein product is CASREAGVGTEAFF.

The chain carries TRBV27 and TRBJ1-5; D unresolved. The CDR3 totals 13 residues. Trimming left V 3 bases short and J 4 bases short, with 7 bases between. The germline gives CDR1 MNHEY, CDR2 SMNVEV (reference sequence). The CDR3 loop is CASSFLLNQPQHF. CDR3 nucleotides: TGTGCCAGCAGTTTCCTATTAAATCAGCCCCAGCATTTT.

Here the CDR3 reads CASSPGTGEQFF. The CDR3 nucleotides are TGTGCCAGCAGCCCCGGGACAGGAGAGCAGTTCTTC. The chain is built from TRBV13 and TRBJ2-1; TRBD1 matches at 8 bases. V was clipped by 5 bases and J by 10 bases; unmatched bases: 4. Germline V lookup: CDR1 PRHDT, CDR2 FYEKMQ (reference sequence). CDR3 length: 12 residues.

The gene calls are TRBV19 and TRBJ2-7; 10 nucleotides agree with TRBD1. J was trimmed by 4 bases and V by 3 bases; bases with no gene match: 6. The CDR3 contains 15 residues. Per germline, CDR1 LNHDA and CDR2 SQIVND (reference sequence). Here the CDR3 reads CASSIRQGAKYEQYF. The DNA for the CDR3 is TGTGCCAGTAGTATCAGACAGGGGGCCAAGTACGAGCAGTACTTC.

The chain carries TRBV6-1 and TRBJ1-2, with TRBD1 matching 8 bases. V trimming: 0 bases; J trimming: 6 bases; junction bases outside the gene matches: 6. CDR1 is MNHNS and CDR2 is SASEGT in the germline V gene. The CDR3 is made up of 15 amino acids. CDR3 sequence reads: CASSEAVRGRHGYTF. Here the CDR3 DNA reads TGTGCCAGCAGTGAAGCGGTCAGGGGGCGGCATGGCTACACCTTC.

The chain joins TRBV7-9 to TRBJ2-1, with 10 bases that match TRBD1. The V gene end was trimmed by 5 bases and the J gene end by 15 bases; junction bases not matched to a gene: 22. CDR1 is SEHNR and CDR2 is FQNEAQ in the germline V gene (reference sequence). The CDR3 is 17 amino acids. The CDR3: CASSKQPTGTGVIGGFF. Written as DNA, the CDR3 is TGTGCCAGCAGCAAACAACCTACCGGGACAGGGGTTATCGGTGGGTTCTTC. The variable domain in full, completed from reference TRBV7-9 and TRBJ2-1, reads DTGVSQNPRHKITKRGQNVTFRCDPISEHNRLYWYRQTLGQGPEFLTYFQNEAQLEKSRLLSDRFSAERPKGSFSTLEIQRTEQGDSAMYLCASSKQPTGTGVIGGFFGPGTRLTVL.

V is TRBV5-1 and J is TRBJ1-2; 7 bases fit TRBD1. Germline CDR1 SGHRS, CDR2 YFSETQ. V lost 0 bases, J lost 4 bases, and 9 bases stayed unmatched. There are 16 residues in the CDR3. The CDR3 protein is CASSLALGQAIYGYTF. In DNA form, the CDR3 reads TGCGCCAGCAGCTTGGCCCTAGGACAGGCTATCTATGGCTACACCTTC.

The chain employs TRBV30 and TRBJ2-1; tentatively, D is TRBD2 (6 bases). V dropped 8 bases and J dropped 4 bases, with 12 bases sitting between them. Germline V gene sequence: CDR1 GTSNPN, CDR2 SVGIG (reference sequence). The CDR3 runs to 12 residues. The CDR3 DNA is TGTGCCGGAGGGACCGAGTACAATGAGCAGTTCTTC. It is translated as CAGGTEYNEQFF.